The 3 T cell receptor beta chains below were found in one sample sequenced in a study of cytomegalovirus exposure and HLA in healthy donors (TCRdb year 2017). Library preparation employed the immunoSEQ multiplex PCR assay. For the multiplex PCR, a mixture combining 60 forward primers for TCR Vbeta segments and 13 reverse primers for TCR Jbeta segments was used. Here the immuneACCESS table is served through TCRdb, limited to in-frame sequences with V and J called. Missing clones are a known gap in these copies; in checked studies unresolved V genes cover under half, and the rest lacks a known reason. The table for this sample lists roughly 80,000 clones; approximately 84% of them were counted only once. Of the sample, roughly 2.6% falls within the top ten clones. What was sequenced was PBMCs. These receptors came from a woman between 50 and 59 years old in good health and CMV-seronegative.

This chain joins TRBV28 and TRBJ1-3; TRBD1 aligns across 12 bases. The CDR3 has 19 amino acids. The germline CDR1 and CDR2 sequences are MDHEN and SYDVKM. V shed 4 bases, J shed 0 bases, and the junction held 10 bases outside the gene matches. The CDR3 loop is CASSSPPGQGAFSGNTIYF. The CDR3 coding sequence is TGTGCCAGCAGTTCACCCCCGGGACAGGGGGCTTTCTCTGGAAACACCATATATTTT.

The chain joins TRBV18 to TRBJ1-1, with 9 bases identical to TRBD1. CDR1 is KGHSH and CDR2 is LQKENI in the germline V gene. The CDR3 spans 16 residues. V was pared by 3 bases and J by 1 base, with 6 bases of the junction left unmatched. The CDR3 here is CASSPFSTGGNTEAFF. CDR3 sequence (DNA): TGTGCCAGCTCACCCTTTTCGACAGGGGGGAACACTGAAGCTTTCTTT.

The chain has TRBV7-2 and TRBJ2-2; 9 positions agree with TRBD2. CDR1 and CDR2 (germline): SGHTA, FQGNSA. The CDR3 loop spans 14 amino acids. The V and J ends lost 5 bases and 7 bases, in that order; junction bases with no gene match: 5. The CDR3 is CASSPLAGVGELFF. In DNA, the CDR3 is TGTGCCAGCAGCCCCTTAGCGGGAGTCGGGGAGCTGTTTTTT.